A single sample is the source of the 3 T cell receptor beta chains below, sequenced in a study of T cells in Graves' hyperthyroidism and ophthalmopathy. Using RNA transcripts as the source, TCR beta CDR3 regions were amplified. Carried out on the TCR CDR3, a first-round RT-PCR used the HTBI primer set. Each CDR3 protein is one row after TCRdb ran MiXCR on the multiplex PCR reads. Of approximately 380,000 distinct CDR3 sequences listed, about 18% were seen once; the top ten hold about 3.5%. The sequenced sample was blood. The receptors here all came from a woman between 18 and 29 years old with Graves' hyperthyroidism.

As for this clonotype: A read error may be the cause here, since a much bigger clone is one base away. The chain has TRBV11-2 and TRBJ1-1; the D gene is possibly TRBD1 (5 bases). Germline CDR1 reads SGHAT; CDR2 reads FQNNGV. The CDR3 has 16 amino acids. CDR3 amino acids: CASSKPGGGSHTEALF. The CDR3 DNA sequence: TGTGCCAGCAGCAAACCAGGCGGGGGTTCGCACACTGAAGCTTTATTT.

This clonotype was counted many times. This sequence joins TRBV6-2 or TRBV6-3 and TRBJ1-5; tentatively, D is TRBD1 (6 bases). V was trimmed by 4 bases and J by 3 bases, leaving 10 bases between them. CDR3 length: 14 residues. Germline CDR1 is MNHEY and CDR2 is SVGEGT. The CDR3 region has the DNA TGTGCCAGCAGTTCAGGGGCATACAATCAGCCCCAGCATTTT. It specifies CASSSGAYNQPQHF.

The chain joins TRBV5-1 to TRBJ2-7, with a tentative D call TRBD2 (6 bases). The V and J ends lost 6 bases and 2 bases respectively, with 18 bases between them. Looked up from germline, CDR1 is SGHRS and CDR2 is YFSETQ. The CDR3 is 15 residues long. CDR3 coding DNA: TGCGCCAGCAACGGGGAGGCCCCAGGACCCTACGAGCAGTACTTC. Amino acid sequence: CASNGEAPGPYEQYF.